The clone carrying this TCR beta chain was seen more than once but under ten times. Its antigen is as yet unknown. UMIs were added to TCR cDNA along with a universal primer site when it was made by 5'RACE template switching. TCRdb redid the calling of the 5' RACE reads with MiXCR, one entry per CDR3 protein. This sample has around 320,000 distinct CDR3 sequences, with approximately 11% found just once. This sample is part of a study of T cells after yellow fever vaccination. Broader study findings: Compared with primary, the secondary response was weaker and peaked at day 5, not 15. Boosting was followed by the reappearance of most primary-vaccination clones (roughly 96% CD4, 85% to 90% CD8).

CDR3 length: 14 amino acids. Trimming removed 8 bases from V and 2 bases from J, with 12 bases in between. The sequences come from CD4+ T cells sorted from PBMCs, collected 45 days after the yellow fever booster vaccination. This receptor was identified in a man in his late teens or twenties who received the YFV17D yellow fever vaccine. This chain joins TRBV12-3 or TRBV12-4 and TRBJ2-2; weak D call: TRBD1 (5 bases). CDR3 coding DNA: TGTGCCAGCGGTAGGGGTATTAACACCGGGGAGCTGTTTTTT. Amino acid sequence: CASGRGINTGELFF.